These 24 T cell receptor beta chains were sequenced from one sample in a study of shared clonotypes between healthy human individuals. Repertoires were generated with immunoSEQ multiplex PCR, while TCRdb's copy carries only in-frame clones and drops some. The repertoire holds 950,000 to 1,100,000 clones, around 76% seen once, with 1.4% to 1.5% in the top ten. The specimen was memory CD4+ T cells sorted from blood. Noted subset: CD45RA-negative fraction. The origin of the receptors is a man aged 18 to 35 in good health.

CDR3 sequence reads: CASSYGTGAREQYF. CDR3 in DNA: TGTGCCAGCAGTTACGGGACAGGGGCCCGCGAGCAGTACTTC. The rearrangement joins TRBV6-5 to TRBJ2-7; 10 nucleotides align to TRBD1. V shed 2 bases, J shed 6 bases, and the junction held 4 bases outside the gene matches. Germline CDR1 MNHEY, CDR2 SVGAGI. The CDR3 sequence is 14 residues long.

V is TRBV5-1 and J is TRBJ2-6; D may be TRBD1 (6 bases). CDR3 size: 17 residues. Per the germline V gene, CDR1 is SGHRS and CDR2 is YFSETQ. Trimming removed 3 bases at V and 2 bases at J, with 15 bases between. The CDR3 DNA sequence: TGCGCCAGCAGCTCAGGACAGCAAAGGACTGGGGCCAACGTCCTGACTTTC. Translated: CASSSGQQRTGANVLTF.

The chain links TRBV6-6 to TRBJ1-2; 8 bases map to TRBD1. CDR1 and CDR2 (germline): MNHNY, SVGAGI (reference sequence). V was pared by 2 bases and J by 7 bases, with 6 bases of the junction left unmatched. This CDR3 region has 14 residues. CDR3 in DNA: TGTGCCAGCAGTTACAGTCCAGGGGGCACTGGCTACACCTTC. It codes for CASSYSPGGTGYTF.

This chain joins TRBV30 and TRBJ2-5; D ambiguous. This CDR3 comprises 15 residues. V was clipped by 0 bases and J by 2 bases, with 13 bases between them. Germline lookup yields CDR1 GTSNPN and CDR2 SVGIG (reference sequence). CDR3: CAWSVSVTRQETQYF. The CDR3, as DNA: TGTGCCTGGAGTGTAAGCGTGACTCGGCAAGAGACCCAGTACTTC. Using reference TRBV30 and TRBJ2-5 for the parts outside the CDR3, the full variable domain is SQTIHQWPATLVQPVGSPLSLECTVEGTSNPNLYWYRQAAGRGLQLLFYSVGIGQISSEVPQNLSASRPQDRQFILSSKKLLLSDSGFYLCAWSVSVTRQETQYFGPGTRLLVL.

The chain uses TRBV6-1 and TRBJ2-5, with D maybe TRBD1 (5 bases). V lost 7 bases and J lost 2, with 8 bases in between. The CDR3 extends over 12 amino acids. The V gene's germline CDR1 is MNHNS and CDR2 SASEGT. The CDR3 bases are TGTGCCAGCACAACAGGACAAGAGACCCAGTACTTC. Amino acid sequence: CASTTGQETQYF.

J is TRBJ2-2 and V is TRBV5-4; D gene unclear. Germline V CDR1 and CDR2: SGHNT, YYREEE (reference sequence). The CDR3 runs 13 residues. V was cut by 4 bases and J by 5 bases, with 9 bases left in between. The CDR3 loop reads CASSTDGTGELFF. CDR3 sequence (DNA): TGTGCCAGCAGCACGGACGGGACCGGGGAGCTGTTTTTT.

The CDR3 nucleotides are TGTGCCAGCAGCTTGGGTCAGGGAGGGACTCAGCCCCAGCATTTT. Its protein is CASSLGQGGTQPQHF. The chain has TRBV5-6 and TRBJ1-5, with a tentative D call TRBD1 (5 bases). V dropped 0 bases and J dropped 6 bases, with 13 bases sitting between them. Germline CDR1 SGHDT, CDR2 YYEEEE. The length of the CDR3 is 15 residues.

The gene calls are TRBV30 and TRBJ2-3; D not certain. CDR3 length: 15 residues. Trimming stripped 0 bases from V and 2 bases from J, with 12 bases between. The germline CDR1 and CDR2 sequences are GTSNPN and SVGIG (reference sequence). The DNA of the CDR3 is TGTGCCTGGAGTGTACGTGGCGGTTTCACAGATACGCAGTATTTT. Translating gives CAWSVRGGFTDTQYF.

The chain carries TRBV6-1 and TRBJ2-2; 9 nucleotides match TRBD1. CDR3 size: 15 residues. The trim removed 4 bases at V and 4 bases at J, leaving 4 bases unmatched. Germline V gene lookup returns CDR1 MNHNS and CDR2 SASEGT. The chain's CDR3 is CASSAQGALTGELFF. The CDR3 nucleotides are TGTGCCAGCAGTGCACAGGGGGCGCTCACCGGGGAGCTGTTTTTT.

This clone was observed once. V gene TRBV5-4 combines with J gene TRBJ1-4; perhaps TRBD1 as D (6 bases). From germline, CDR1 is SGHNT and CDR2 YYREEE (reference sequence). V lost 4 bases to trimming and J lost 2 bases, with 12 bases between them. The CDR3 length is 15 residues. The CDR3 nucleotides are TGTGCCAGCAGCCCGGAGGGGGGGACTAATGAAAAACTGTTTTTT. Its protein is CASSPEGGTNEKLFF. Together with reference TRBV5-4 and TRBJ1-4, the CDR3 gives the full variable domain: ETGVTQSPTHLIKTRGQQVTLRCSSQSGHNTVSWYQQALGQGPQFIFQYYREEENGRGNFPPRFSGLQFPNYSSELNVNALELDDSALYLCASSPEGGTNEKLFFGSGTQLSVL.

The chain carries TRBV6-5 and TRBJ1-5; no definite D call. The germline CDR1 and CDR2 sequences are MNHEY and SVGAGI. The CDR3 is 13 residues long. V shed 2 bases and J shed 5 bases, with 7 bases lying between them. CDR3 coding DNA: TGTGCCAGCAGTTACGGCCACGATCAGCCCCAGCATTTT. Amino acids: CASSYGHDQPQHF.

The rearrangement uses TRBV2 and TRBJ1-1; no clear D gene. CDR1 and CDR2 (germline): SNHLY, FYNNEI. There are 13 residues in the CDR3. Trimming cost V 8 bases and J 0 bases, with 10 bases left between them. The CDR3 coding sequence is TGTGCCAGCGTTAATTATATGAACACTGAAGCTTTCTTT. It codes for CASVNYMNTEAFF.

The chain uses TRBV11-2 and TRBJ2-1; the D gene is possibly TRBD2 (6 bases). Between the trimmed V and J ends, which lost 1 base and 10 bases, there was a span of 23 bases. Germline V gene data show CDR1 as SGHAT and CDR2 as FQNNGV. The CDR3 sequence is 17 residues long. CDR3 sequence (DNA): TGTGCCAGCAGCTTAGGGAGGGGAGGAGGGCACCAATTAGAGCAGTTCTTC. Translating gives CASSLGRGGGHQLEQFF.

The table lists this clone with many counts. This chain uses TRBV6-6 with TRBJ2-7, with a tentative D call TRBD1 (6 bases). Trimming took off 2 bases at V and 3 bases at J, with 14 bases between the two ends. There are 15 residues in the CDR3. Per germline, CDR1 MNHNY and CDR2 SVGAGI (reference sequence). CDR3 amino acids: CASSYPLGANYEQYF. CDR3 nucleotide sequence: TGTGCCAGCAGTTACCCTCTGGGGGCGAACTACGAGCAGTACTTC.

The rearrangement joins TRBV20-1 to TRBJ1-5; the D is unclear. Trimming took off 3 bases at V and 1 base at J, with 1 base between the two ends. The CDR3 runs to 11 residues. CDR1 DFQATT and CDR2 SNEGSKA come from the germline V gene (reference sequence). In DNA form, the CDR3 reads TGCAGTGCTAGCAGCAATCAGCCCCAGCATTTT. Its translation: CSASSNQPQHF.

The chain has TRBV6-1 and TRBJ1-5; 8 bases agree with TRBD1. CDR3 size: 15 residues. Germline assignment: CDR1 MNHNS and CDR2 SASEGT. V was pared by 7 bases and J by 6 bases, with 11 bases of the junction left unmatched. The CDR3 DNA reads as TGTGCCAGCAAGAAACAGGGGGTTTCTGGTCAGCCCCAGCATTTT. Encoded protein: CASKKQGVSGQPQHF.

V is TRBV6-1 and J is TRBJ1-1, with D possibly being TRBD1 (5 bases). V was pared by 7 bases and J by 0 bases, with 12 bases between. The CDR3 runs 14 residues. Germline CDR1 is MNHNS and CDR2 is SASEGT. This CDR3 reads CASTPTVMNTEAFF. In DNA, the CDR3 is TGTGCCAGCACCCCGACAGTAATGAACACTGAAGCTTTCTTT.

V usage is TRBV5-5 and J usage is TRBJ2-7; D call uncertain. Germline V lookup: CDR1 SGHKS, CDR2 YYEKEE (reference sequence). V lost 2 bases to trimming and J lost 5 bases, with 11 bases between them. CDR3 length: 13 amino acids. The CDR3 sequence: CASSFSEAHEQYF. CDR3 DNA: TGTGCCAGCAGCTTCAGCGAGGCCCACGAGCAGTACTTC.

Ten or more counts support this clone. J is TRBJ2-3 and V is TRBV4-2; no reliable D call. Per the germline V gene, CDR1 is LGHNA and CDR2 is YNFKEQ. The V and J ends lost 10 bases and 3 bases respectively, with 5 bases between them. This CDR3 has 10 amino acids. The CDR3, as DNA: TGTGCCATCCTAACAGATACGCAGTATTTT. As protein: CAILTDTQYF.

Turning to this clone: At one of its ends the junction is not consistent with the germline gene, which may arise from a read error. The chain recombines TRBV6-6 with TRBJ1-1; tentative D call: TRBD1 (6 bases). This CDR3 contains 12 residues. Germline CDR1 reads MNHNY; CDR2 reads SVGAGI (reference sequence). The CDR3 DNA follows: TGTGCCGGCAGGGGTGGGGACACTGAAGCTTTCTTT. The encoded protein is CAGRGGDTEAFF.

This chain uses TRBV19 with TRBJ1-2, with D perhaps matching TRBD1 (6 bases). This CDR3 region has 15 residues. CDR1 is LNHDA, CDR2 SQIVND, per germline (reference sequence). Deletions cut 7 bases from V and 8 bases from J, with 23 bases between. CDR3 protein: CASTSAPNRVQGYTF. The CDR3 DNA follows: TGTGCCAGTACCTCAGCGCCCAACAGGGTCCAAGGCTACACCTTC.

About this clone itself: The sample contains more than one DNA sequence encoding this CDR3. This chain links TRBV11-2 with TRBJ1-6; D ambiguous. V lost 0 bases to trimming and J lost 10 bases, with 7 bases between them. Germline assignment: CDR1 SGHAT and CDR2 FQNNGV. CDR3 length: 13 residues. CDR3 loop: CASSLDLGSPLHF. The CDR3 DNA is TGTGCCAGCAGCTTAGATCTCGGCTCACCCCTCCACTTT. Based on the CDR3 plus reference TRBV11-2 and TRBJ1-6, the full variable domain is EAGVAQSPRYKIIEKRQSVAFWCNPISGHATLYWYQQILGQGPKLLIQFQNNGVVDDSQLPKDRFSAERLKGVDSTLKIQPAKLEDSAVYLCASSLDLGSPLHFGNGTRLTVT.

CDR3 protein: CASSKRTGMSEKLFF. As DNA, the CDR3 is TGTGCCAGCAGTAAGCGGACAGGGATGAGTGAAAAACTGTTTTTT. V gene TRBV27 combines with J gene TRBJ1-4; 8 bases match TRBD1. Germline CDR1 reads MNHEY; CDR2 reads SMNVEV (reference sequence). The V gene end was trimmed by 5 bases and the J gene end by 7 bases; junction bases not matched to a gene: 9. The CDR3 runs to 15 residues.

This clone was seen a single time. The V gene is TRBV5-1, the J gene TRBJ1-2; no clear D. The CDR3 is 13 residues long. V lost 0 bases and J lost 4, with 7 bases in between. Looked up from germline, CDR1 is SGHRS and CDR2 is YFSETQ. The CDR3 spells CASSLGPLYGYTF. The CDR3 DNA reads as TGCGCCAGCAGCTTGGGTCCCCTCTATGGCTACACCTTC.